These T cell receptor beta chains were read from a single sample in a study of OX40 agonist ivuxolimab in advanced cancers. Repertoires were generated with immunoSEQ multiplex PCR, while TCRdb's copy carries only in-frame clones and drops some. The repertoire includes tens of thousands of clones, over 80% of them detected once, and around 6.4% sits in the top ten. The material sequenced was CD4+ or CD8+ T cells sorted from blood, taken in a trial of the OX40 agonist ivuxolimab. The receptor set was obtained from an adult with an advanced solid tumor such as melanoma, head and neck, liver or kidney cancer. CDR3s include the opening cysteine and the closing phenylalanine or tryptophan. Each record gives: V gene, clone size, J gene, D gene, CDR3 protein, CDR3 DNA. The D gene is left open where the match is weak. Part of the rows lack a size; the others show once, few, many or a class for expanded clones.

>TRBV19|few|TRBJ1-5|TRBD1
CASSIGTGGGQPQHF
TGTGCCAGTAGTATTGGGACAGGGGGCGGTCAGCCCCAGCATTTT
>TRBV9|NA|TRBJ2-1|NA
CASSVVVGRGSYNEQFF
TGTGCCAGCAGCGTAGTTGTGGGGCGAGGCTCCTACAATGAGCAGTTCTTC
>TRBV7-7|NA|TRBJ2-1|TRBD1
CASSSGTGYSNEQFF
TGTGCCAGCAGCTCCGGGACAGGGTACTCCAATGAGCAGTTCTTC
>TRBV27|NA|TRBJ2-4|NA
CASSPTAIRSGNIQYF
TGTGCCAGCAGTCCGACGGCGATCAGGTCCGGGAACATTCAGTACTTC
>TRBV18|NA|TRBJ1-1|NA
CASSPKQTKNTEAFF
TGTGCCAGCTCACCTAAACAGACAAAGAACACTGAAGCTTTCTTT
>TRBV9|NA|TRBJ2-7|NA
CASSVDSRGEQYF
TGTGCCAGCAGCGTAGATAGTCGGGGCGAGCAGTACTTC
>TRBV21-1|once|TRBJ2-2|NA
CASSKEGNTGELFF
TGTGCCAGCAGCAAAGAGGGGAACACCGGGGAGCTGTTTTTT
>TRBV7-2|NA|TRBJ2-3|TRBD2
CASSFMPSGVTDTQYF
TGTGCCAGCAGCTTTATGCCTAGCGGGGTCACAGATACGCAGTATTTT
>TRBV5-5|few|TRBJ1-1|NA
CASLLTPTGNTEAFF
TGTGCCAGCCTACTAACTCCGACAGGTAACACTGAAGCTTTCTTT
>TRBV5-1|NA|TRBJ2-2|NA
CASSFEGELFF
TGCGCCAGCAGCTTTGAAGGGGAGCTGTTTTTT
>TRBV11-3|NA|TRBJ2-1|TRBD1
CASSEDRVRNEQFF
TGTGCCAGCAGCGAGGACAGGGTAAGGAATGAGCAGTTCTTC
>TRBV29-1|NA|TRBJ2-7|NA
CSVDGTSRYEQYF
TGCAGCGTTGATGGAACAAGCCGCTACGAGCAGTACTTC
>TRBV6-6|NA|TRBJ2-1|TRBD1
CASRGQGEVNEQFF
TGTGCCAGCAGAGGACAGGGGGAGGTGAATGAGCAGTTCTTC
>TRBV4-3|NA|TRBJ2-1|TRBD2
CASSHEAGTNYNEQFF
TGCGCCAGCAGCCACGAAGCGGGAACCAATTACAATGAGCAGTTCTTC
>TRBV27|NA|TRBJ1-5|NA
CASSLEGASNQPQHF
TGTGCCAGCAGTTTAGAAGGGGCTAGCAATCAGCCCCAGCATTTT
>TRBV7-3|NA|TRBJ1-1|NA
CASSLSMNTEAFF
TGTGCCAGCAGCTTGTCCATGAACACTGAAGCTTTCTTT